This TCR beta chain was found in a study of shared clonotypes between healthy human individuals. General study results and limits: Among donors, the sharing of clonotypes was expected to be influenced by sequencing depth.

Points on this clone: Its matching antigen is unknown.

Germline assignment: CDR1 SGHDT and CDR2 YYEEEE. Trimming took off 0 bases at V and 6 bases at J, with 9 bases between the two ends. This CDR3 spans 13 amino acids. Every immunoSEQ plate was one replicate of a subset's evenly spread DNA. Only in-frame clones appear in the TCRdb table, and some are missing; sequencing was by immunoSEQ multiplex PCR. Among under 1,100,000 clones listed, about 75% were seen once. CD4+ cells underwent separation, giving CD45RA+ naive and CD45RA-negative memory subsets. The chain recombines TRBV5-6 with TRBJ1-2; D gene uncertain. The sequenced material came from memory CD4+ T cells sorted from blood. Subset here: CD45RA-negative fraction. The source of this sequence is a man younger than 35 in good health. The CDR3 reads CASSLAGTNGYTF. The CDR3 DNA follows: TGTGCCAGCAGCTTGGCAGGTACGAATGGCTACACCTTC. Drawing the rest from reference TRBV5-6 and TRBJ1-2, the complete variable domain is DAGVTQSPTHLIKTRGQQVTLRCSPKSGHDTVSWYQQALGQGPQFIFQYYEEEERQRGNFPDRFSGHQFPNYSSELNVNALLLGDSALYLCASSLAGTNGYTFGSGTRLTVV.